The T cell receptor (beta chain) under discussion was sequenced for a study of human T cells and chemical hapten exposure. TCRdb passed the RACE reads through MiXCR, listing each CDR3 protein once. The data contain about 120,000 distinct CDR3 sequences, roughly 13% of them seen just once; the ten biggest clones take up about 0.85%. This clonotype was recorded at least ten times. Time point noted: patch test 1, 2 weeks after DPC sensitization. Treatment of the sample: therapeutic diphenylcyclopropenone sensitization with weekly scalp DPC. This CDR3 is built from 18 residues. Per the germline V gene, CDR1 is SNHLY and CDR2 is FYNNEI. V dropped 0 bases and J dropped 0; count of bases not matched to a gene: 5.

This rearrangement joins TRBV2 to TRBJ2-6; 7 bases are a match to TRBD1. Sequencing was performed on whole blood, taken in connection with sensitization to the hapten diphenylcyclopropenone (DPC). This clonotype was sampled from a man aged 18 to 29 with alopecia areata. Some clones in this sample may be carry-over from other donors' samples. The CDR3 loop is CASSEAWQGVSGANVLTF. For the CDR3, the DNA is TGTGCCAGCAGTGAAGCGTGGCAGGGGGTCTCTGGGGCCAACGTCCTGACTTTC.